These 24 T cell receptor beta chains share one sample of origin, sequenced in a study of cytomegalovirus exposure and HLA in healthy donors. The study ran its PCR with 60 Vbeta and 13 Jbeta primers. Some clones are missing from TCRdb's copy, which holds only in-frame ones; the method was immunoSEQ multiplex PCR. The sample yields approximately 40,000 clones, roughly 80% seen once. The specimen sequenced was PBMCs. All receptors come from a woman aged 18-29 years in good health and CMV-seropositive.

This clone was seen a single time. V and J are TRBV11-2 and TRBJ2-1; TRBD2 aligns across 11 bases. The V and J ends lost 5 bases and 10 bases, in that order; junction bases with no gene match: 16. CDR1 and CDR2 from the germline V gene are SGHAT and FQNNGV. The CDR3 covers 17 residues. CDR3 nucleotide sequence: TGTGCCAGCAGCGAACGGGTGTATAGCGGGGGGGCCGGGGAGCAGTTCTTC. Residues: CASSERVYSGGAGEQFF.

This chain uses TRBV6-6 with TRBJ1-2; 7 bases align to TRBD1. Per germline, CDR1 MNHNY and CDR2 SVGAGI (reference sequence). Trimming took 4 bases from V and 7 from J; bases not matched to a gene: 6. This CDR3 region has 13 residues. The CDR3 reads CASSSTGVSGYTF. The CDR3 region has the DNA TGTGCCAGCAGTTCAACAGGGGTGTCTGGCTACACCTTC.

This chain joins TRBV28 and TRBJ2-7, with D maybe TRBD1 (5 bases). Germline V gives CDR1 MDHEN, CDR2 SYDVKM. The ends were cut back, 7 bases at V and 3 bases at J, with 16 bases in the middle. CDR3 length equals 14 residues. CDR3 in amino acids: CASNPRVRHYEQYF. The CDR3, as DNA: TGTGCCAGCAATCCCAGGGTCCGGCACTACGAGCAGTACTTC.

J is TRBJ1-2 and V is TRBV6-5; D not resolved. Germline V lookup: CDR1 MNHEY, CDR2 SVGAGI. The CDR3 extends over 14 amino acids. V was shortened by 0 bases and J by 4 bases, with 9 bases between the two germline ends. The CDR3 DNA reads as TGTGCCAGCAGTTACTCTCCAGGCCCCTATGGCTACACCTTC. Encoded protein: CASSYSPGPYGYTF.

V gene TRBV19 combines with J gene TRBJ2-7; 7 positions match TRBD1. CDR1 is LNHDA and CDR2 is SQIVND in the germline V gene (reference sequence). J lost 4 bases, V lost 6 bases, and 6 bases had no gene match. The length of the CDR3 is 13 residues. Here the CDR3 reads CASSPGTEYEQYF. CDR3 nucleotides: TGTGCCAGTAGCCCCGGGACAGAGTACGAGCAGTACTTC.

V usage is TRBV30 and J usage is TRBJ2-1; 8 bases map to TRBD2. The CDR3 extends over 16 amino acids. CDR1 and CDR2 (germline): GTSNPN, SVGIG (reference sequence). V shed 0 bases, J shed 4 bases, and the junction held 8 bases outside the gene matches. DNA of the CDR3: TGTGCCTGGAGTGTACGTATTAGCGGGACTTACAATGAGCAGTTCTTC. Translation: CAWSVRISGTYNEQFF.

The genes are TRBV7-2 and TRBJ2-1; 14 bases are a match to TRBD2. Germline loops: CDR1 SGHTA, CDR2 FQGNSA. V dropped 4 bases and J dropped 10; count of bases not matched to a gene: 9. CDR3 length: 16 amino acids. The CDR3 is CASSYPGLAGVGEQFF. DNA for the CDR3: TGTGCCAGCAGCTACCCGGGACTAGCGGGAGTGGGGGAGCAGTTCTTC.

The V and J genes are TRBV5-1 and TRBJ2-7; 7 bases line up with TRBD1. V lost 4 bases, J lost 6 bases, and 13 bases stayed unmatched. Germline V gene sequence: CDR1 SGHRS, CDR2 YFSETQ. This CDR3 contains 15 residues. The CDR3 region is CASSNSGTVPSEQYF. CDR3 sequence (DNA): TGCGCCAGCAGCAACTCCGGGACAGTTCCCTCCGAGCAGTACTTC.

The chain couples TRBV5-1 to TRBJ1-1, with 7 nucleotides matching TRBD1. This CDR3 region has 13 residues. The trim removed 5 bases at V and 1 base at J, leaving 2 bases unmatched. Germline CDR1 reads SGHRS; CDR2 reads YFSETQ. This chain's CDR3 is CASRDRTNTEAFF. Here the CDR3 DNA reads TGCGCCAGCAGGGACAGGACGAACACTGAAGCTTTCTTT.

This sequence joins TRBV7-2 and TRBJ2-1; 9 bases agree with TRBD2. The V gene end was trimmed by 1 base and the J gene end by 4 bases; junction bases not matched to a gene: 5. This CDR3 is 16 amino acids long. The germline gives CDR1 SGHTA, CDR2 FQGNSA. The CDR3 sequence: CASSLVGTSRYNEQFF. Here the CDR3 DNA reads TGTGCCAGCAGCTTAGTTGGGACTAGCCGATACAATGAGCAGTTCTTC. The full variable domain, in which reference TRBV7-2 and TRBJ2-1 provide the parts outside the CDR3, is GAGVSQSPSNKVTEKGKDVELRCDPISGHTALYWYRQSLGQGLEFLIYFQGNSAPDKSGLPSDRFSAERTGGSVSTLTIQRTQQEDSAVYLCASSLVGTSRYNEQFFGPGTRLTVL.

This chain joins TRBV19 and TRBJ2-1; possibly TRBD1 for D (6 bases). The V end lost 3 bases, the J end lost 2 bases, and 11 bases lay between the germline ends. The CDR3 spans 15 residues. Germline CDR1 LNHDA, CDR2 SQIVND (reference sequence). This CDR3 reads CASSILTGPYNEQFF. In DNA, the CDR3 is TGTGCCAGTAGTATCCTAACAGGGCCCTACAATGAGCAGTTCTTC. The full variable domain, with the rest looked up from reference TRBV19 and TRBJ2-1, is DGGITQSPKYLFRKEGQNVTLSCEQNLNHDAMYWYRQDPGQGLRLIYYSQIVNDFQKGDIAEGYSVSREKKESFPLTVTSAQKNPTAFYLCASSILTGPYNEQFFGPGTRLTVL.

The chain carries TRBV7-2 and TRBJ2-5; TRBD1 agrees at 12 bases. From germline, CDR1 is SGHTA and CDR2 FQGNSA. The CDR3 is made up of 16 amino acids. J gave up 4 bases and V 5 bases, and 8 bases lay outside the gene matches. The CDR3 sequence: CASSPGTGGNLETQYF. CDR3 sequence (DNA): TGTGCCAGCAGCCCCGGGACAGGGGGCAATTTAGAGACCCAGTACTTC.

The chain combines TRBV7-8 with TRBJ2-3; no reliable D call. The germline V and J ends were trimmed by 0 bases and 1 base, with 14 bases remaining between them. Germline V lookup: CDR1 SGHVS, CDR2 FQNEAQ. The CDR3 is made up of 17 amino acids. The CDR3 nucleotides read TGTGCCAGCAGCTTAGCGCTAGGTGGCTCTCGCACAGATACGCAGTATTTT. It encodes CASSLALGGSRTDTQYF. The entire variable domain, with the rest obtained from reference TRBV7-8 and TRBJ2-3, is as follows: GAGVSQSPRYKVAKRGQDVALRCDPISGHVSLFWYQQALGQGPEFLTYFQNEAQLDKSGLPSDRFFAERPEGSVSTLKIQRTQQEDSAVYLCASSLALGGSRTDTQYFGPGTRLTVL.

This chain uses TRBV27 with TRBJ2-1, with 8 bases matching TRBD1. This CDR3 has 16 residues. Germline CDR1 reads MNHEY; CDR2 reads SMNVEV (reference sequence). V trimming: 5 bases; J trimming: 0 bases; junction bases outside the gene matches: 6. The CDR3 loop is CASSPITGGSYNEQFF. DNA for the CDR3: TGTGCCAGCAGTCCCATAACAGGGGGCTCCTACAATGAGCAGTTCTTC.

About this clone itself: One end of the junction varies from germline; a read error may be responsible. The chain is built from TRBV7-8 and TRBJ2-7; TRBD1 might be the D (5 bases). Germline CDR1 SGHVS, CDR2 FQNEAQ. This CDR3 has 14 amino acids. The CDR3 DNA reads as TGTGCCAGCAGCGTAGCTGGGGCAGGTGTAGAGCAGTACTTC. Encoded protein: CASSVAGAGVEQYF.

The genes are TRBV7-2 and TRBJ2-7; 12 bases fit TRBD2. V shed 5 bases, J shed 3 bases, and the junction held 8 bases outside the gene matches. The CDR3 consists of 16 residues. Germline CDR1 is SGHTA and CDR2 is FQGNSA. The CDR3 sequence is CASSLGGTSGRYEQYF. The CDR3 DNA is TGTGCCAGCAGCCTAGGGGGGACTAGCGGGCGCTACGAGCAGTACTTC.

The chain uses TRBV9 and TRBJ2-1; TRBD2 matches at 9 bases. Trimming took 0 bases from V and 8 from J; bases not matched to a gene: 6. The length of the CDR3 is 15 residues. Germline assignment: CDR1 SGDLS and CDR2 YYNGEE. The CDR3 coding sequence is TGTGCCAGCAGCGTAGCGCGGGGGGGCGCCGATGAGCAGTTCTTC. This gives the protein CASSVARGGADEQFF.

The DNA of the CDR3 is TGTGCCAGCGGGCACCTTACTAGCGGGCACTCCTACGAGCAGTACTTC. Translating it yields CASGHLTSGHSYEQYF. The chain combines TRBV27 with TRBJ2-7, with TRBD2 matching over 9 bases. Germline values: CDR1 MNHEY, CDR2 SMNVEV (reference sequence). Unmatched junction bases numbered 11, after V lost 8 bases and J lost 0 bases. CDR3 length: 16 residues.

The chain joins TRBV6-1 to TRBJ1-2; D is unresolved. V was cut by 9 bases and J by 5 bases, with 7 bases left in between. The CDR3 is 10 amino acids. The germline CDR1 and CDR2 sequences are MNHNS and SASEGT. The CDR3 reads CASRGYGYTF. CDR3 nucleotides: TGTGCCAGTCGGGGTTATGGCTACACCTTC.

This chain uses TRBV30 with TRBJ2-3; unclear D gene. Trimming pared 0 bases from V and 0 bases from J, leaving 4 bases between. The length of the CDR3 is 13 residues. Per the germline V gene, CDR1 is GTSNPN and CDR2 is SVGIG (reference sequence). The CDR3 region is CAWSVGSTDTQYF. The CDR3 bases are TGTGCCTGGAGTGTTGGCAGCACAGATACGCAGTATTTT.

The genes are TRBV6-6 and TRBJ2-7; D unresolved. Trimming pared 4 bases from V and 3 bases from J, leaving 10 bases between. This CDR3 has 13 amino acids. Germline V CDR1 and CDR2: MNHNY, SVGAGI (reference sequence). CDR3 in amino acids: CASSSGPDYEQYF. DNA of the CDR3: TGTGCCAGCAGTTCAGGTCCCGACTACGAGCAGTACTTC.

The chain links TRBV9 to TRBJ2-1; possibly TRBD2 for D (6 bases). Trimming removed 0 bases at V and 4 bases at J, with 14 bases between. CDR1 is SGDLS, CDR2 YYNGEE, per germline. This CDR3 is built from 16 residues. The CDR3 loop reads CASSVGGAGLYNEQFF. CDR3 DNA sequence: TGTGCCAGCAGCGTAGGAGGCGCGGGGTTATACAATGAGCAGTTCTTC.

The CDR3 coding sequence is TGTGCCAGCAGCTTAGATCATAGGGTGGGGGGCTCCTACAATGAGCAGTTCTTC. Its protein product is CASSLDHRVGGSYNEQFF. The chain joins TRBV11-2 to TRBJ2-1; possibly TRBD2 for D (6 bases). This CDR3 is 18 amino acids long. V was shortened by 0 bases and J by 0 bases, with 15 bases between the two germline ends. Per the germline V gene, CDR1 is SGHAT and CDR2 is FQNNGV.

This chain joins TRBV19 and TRBJ1-2, with TRBD1 matching over 8 bases. Germline CDR1 and CDR2: LNHDA and SQIVND (reference sequence). Trimming cost V 5 bases and J 2 bases; bases outside gene matches: 4. This CDR3 has 14 residues. CDR3: CASSSRTGNYGYTF. DNA for the CDR3: TGTGCCAGTAGTTCGCGGACAGGGAACTATGGCTACACCTTC.